This TCR beta chain comes out of a study of T cell repertoires in cytomegalovirus infection. MiXCR, applied by TCRdb to the reads, yields one record per CDR3 protein. The sample has 200,000 to 300,000 distinct CDR3 sequences; around 6.4% are singletons. This CDR3 is 13 amino acids long. From germline, CDR1 is DFQATT and CDR2 SNEGSKA (reference sequence). V was pared by 5 bases and J by 1 base, with 11 bases between. The sequenced material came from PBMCs. The receptor was isolated from a human donor in good health (CMV status not recorded). Some clones in this sample may be carry-over from other donors' samples. The chain carries TRBV20-1 and TRBJ1-1, with D unclear. CDR3 sequence: CSAGIPGNTEAFF. The CDR3 coding sequence is TGCAGTGCTGGCATCCCCGGGAACACTGAAGCTTTCTTT.